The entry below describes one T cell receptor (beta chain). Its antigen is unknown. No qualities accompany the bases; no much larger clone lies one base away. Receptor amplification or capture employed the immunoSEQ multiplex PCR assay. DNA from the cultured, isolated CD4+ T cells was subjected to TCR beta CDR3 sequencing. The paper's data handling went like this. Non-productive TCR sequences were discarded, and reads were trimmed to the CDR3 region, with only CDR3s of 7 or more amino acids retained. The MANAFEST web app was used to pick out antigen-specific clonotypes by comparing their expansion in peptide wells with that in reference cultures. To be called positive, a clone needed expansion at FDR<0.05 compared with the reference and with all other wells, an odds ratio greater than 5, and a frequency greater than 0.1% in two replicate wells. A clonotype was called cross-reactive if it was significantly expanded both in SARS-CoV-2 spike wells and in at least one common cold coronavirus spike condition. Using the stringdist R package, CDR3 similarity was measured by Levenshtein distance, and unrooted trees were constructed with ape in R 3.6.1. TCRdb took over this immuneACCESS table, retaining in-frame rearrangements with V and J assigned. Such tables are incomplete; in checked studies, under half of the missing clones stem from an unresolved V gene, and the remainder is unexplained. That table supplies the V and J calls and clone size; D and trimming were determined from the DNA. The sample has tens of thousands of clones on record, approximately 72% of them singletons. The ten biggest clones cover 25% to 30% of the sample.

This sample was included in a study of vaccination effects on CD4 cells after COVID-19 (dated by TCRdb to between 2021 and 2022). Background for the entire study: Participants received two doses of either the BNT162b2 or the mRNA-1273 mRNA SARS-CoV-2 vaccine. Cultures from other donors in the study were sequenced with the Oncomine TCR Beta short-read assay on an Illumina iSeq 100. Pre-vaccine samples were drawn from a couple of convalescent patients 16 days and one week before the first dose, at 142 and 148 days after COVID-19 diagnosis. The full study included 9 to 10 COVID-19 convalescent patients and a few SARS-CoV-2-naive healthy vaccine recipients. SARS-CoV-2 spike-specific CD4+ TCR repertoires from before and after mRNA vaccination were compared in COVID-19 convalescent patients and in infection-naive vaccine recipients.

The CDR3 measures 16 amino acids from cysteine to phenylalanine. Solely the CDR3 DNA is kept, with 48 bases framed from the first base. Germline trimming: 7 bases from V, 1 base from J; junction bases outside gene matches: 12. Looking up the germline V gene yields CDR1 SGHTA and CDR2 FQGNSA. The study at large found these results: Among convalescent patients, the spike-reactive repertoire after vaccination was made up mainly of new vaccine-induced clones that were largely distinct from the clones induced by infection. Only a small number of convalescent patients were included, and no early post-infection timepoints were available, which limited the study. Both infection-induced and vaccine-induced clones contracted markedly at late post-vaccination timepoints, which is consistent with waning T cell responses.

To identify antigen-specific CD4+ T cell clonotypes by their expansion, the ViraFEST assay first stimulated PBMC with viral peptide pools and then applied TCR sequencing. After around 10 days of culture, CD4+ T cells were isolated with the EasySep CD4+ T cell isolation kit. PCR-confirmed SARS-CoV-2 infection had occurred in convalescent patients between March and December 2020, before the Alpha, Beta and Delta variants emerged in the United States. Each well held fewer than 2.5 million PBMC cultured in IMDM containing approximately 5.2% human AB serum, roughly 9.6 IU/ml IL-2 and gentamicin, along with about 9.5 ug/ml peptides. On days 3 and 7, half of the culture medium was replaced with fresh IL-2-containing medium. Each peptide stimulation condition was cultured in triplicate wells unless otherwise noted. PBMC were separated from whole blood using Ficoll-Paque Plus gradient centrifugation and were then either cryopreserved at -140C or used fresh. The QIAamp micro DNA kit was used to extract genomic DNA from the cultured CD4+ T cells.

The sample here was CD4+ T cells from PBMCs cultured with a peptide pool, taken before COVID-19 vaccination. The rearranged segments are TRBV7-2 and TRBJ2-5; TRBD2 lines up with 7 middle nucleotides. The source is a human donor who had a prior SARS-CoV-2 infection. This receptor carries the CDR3 CASTGGLGRAQETQYF. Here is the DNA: TGTGCCAGCACCGGCGGCTTAGGGAGGGCCCAAGAGACCCAGTACTTC.